Listed here are 23 T cell receptor beta chains from one sample, sequenced in a study of cytomegalovirus exposure and HLA in healthy donors (dated by TCRdb to between 2016 and 2019). The library was prepared using the immunoSEQ multiplex PCR assay. For the multiplex PCR, a mixture combining 60 forward primers for TCR Vbeta segments and 13 reverse primers for TCR Jbeta segments was used. Not all clones reach the TCRdb copy of this immuneACCESS table, which keeps in-frame sequences only. Checked studies attribute under half of the gap to unresolved V genes and leave the rest unexplained. In this sample the table shows approximately 140,000 clones, about 85% of which occur a single time. The ten largest clones take up about 3.5% of the sample. The sequenced sample was PBMCs. These TCRs come from a human donor in good health.

In this sample, this clone turned up once. This sequence joins TRBV6-1 and TRBJ2-7; no clear D gene. Per the germline V gene, CDR1 is MNHNS and CDR2 is SASEGT. This CDR3 has 13 residues. V lost 3 bases, J lost 4 bases, and 10 bases lay in between. The chain's CDR3 is CASSEFTEYEQYF. DNA of the CDR3: TGTGCCAGCAGTGAGTTTACGGAGTACGAGCAGTACTTC.

The rearrangement links TRBV19 to TRBJ1-1; TRBD1 matches 11 bases. CDR3 length: 16 residues. Germline values: CDR1 LNHDA, CDR2 SQIVND (reference sequence). With V trimmed by 2 bases and J by 5 bases, 7 bases remained unmatched. CDR3 sequence: CASSIKDRGPATEAFF. CDR3 DNA: TGTGCCAGTAGTATAAAGGACAGGGGGCCAGCTACTGAAGCTTTCTTT.

There are a few counts of this clone. The rearrangement links TRBV10-1 to TRBJ1-5; no definite D call. V was pared by 2 bases and J by 7 bases, with 9 bases between. The CDR3 contains 13 residues. Germline V gene sequence: CDR1 WNHNN, CDR2 SYGVQD (reference sequence). DNA of the CDR3: TGCGCCAGCAGTGAGCCTTCTCTGCAGCCCCAGCATTTT. The encoded protein is CASSEPSLQPQHF.

This chain joins TRBV27 and TRBJ2-7, with 8 nucleotides matching TRBD2. V was clipped by 6 bases and J by 6 bases; unmatched bases: 10. Looked up from germline, CDR1 is MNHEY and CDR2 is SMNVEV (reference sequence). CDR3 length: 14 residues. CDR3 coding DNA: TGTGCCAGCAGCCCGATAGCGGGACGGGGCGAGCAGTACTTC. Its translation is CASSPIAGRGEQYF.

This clone was counted a single time. The chain couples TRBV19 to TRBJ2-1, with D tentatively TRBD2 (6 bases). Germline V gene sequence: CDR1 LNHDA, CDR2 SQIVND (reference sequence). The V gene lost 3 bases and the J gene lost 7 bases, with 7 bases spanning the gap. This CDR3 has 12 residues. CDR3 protein: CASSIGGNEQFF. CDR3 in DNA: TGTGCCAGTAGTATCGGAGGGAATGAGCAGTTCTTC.

The J gene is TRBJ2-5, the V gene TRBV4-1, with TRBD2 matching over 7 bases. This CDR3 contains 16 residues. V was pared by 8 bases and J by 0 bases, with 12 bases of the junction left unmatched. The germline CDR1 and CDR2 sequences are MGHRA and YSYEKL. The CDR3 sequence: CASRDLAELYQETQYF. Written as DNA, the CDR3 is TGCGCCAGCCGCGATCTAGCGGAATTGTACCAAGAGACCCAGTACTTC.

The rearrangement links TRBV5-4 to TRBJ2-3; a possible D gene is TRBD2 (5 bases). Trimming cost V 1 base and J 3 bases, with 6 bases left between them. The CDR3 loop spans 13 amino acids. Germline assignment: CDR1 SGHNT and CDR2 YYREEE (reference sequence). CDR3 in amino acids: CASSLRGTDTQYF. The CDR3 bases are TGTGCCAGCAGCTTGCGCGGGACAGATACGCAGTATTTT.

The chain employs TRBV5-4 and TRBJ2-2; 8 nucleotides align to TRBD1. V was clipped by 1 base and J by 6 bases; unmatched bases: 8. The germline CDR1 and CDR2 sequences are SGHNT and YYREEE (reference sequence). The CDR3 has 16 amino acids. The DNA for the CDR3 is TGTGCCAGCAGCTTGTCGCCAGGGGGCTATTCCGGGGAGCTGTTTTTT. Protein product: CASSLSPGGYSGELFF.

The chain links TRBV11-1 to TRBJ2-1; the match to TRBD2 covers 15 bases. The CDR3 contains 16 residues. In germline, CDR1 is SGHAT, CDR2 FQDESV (reference sequence). J gave up 6 bases and V 5 bases, and 5 bases lay outside the gene matches. CDR3 sequence: CASSPTGLAGGNEQFF. CDR3 coding DNA: TGTGCCAGCAGCCCAACGGGACTAGCGGGAGGCAATGAGCAGTTCTTC. Full variable domain (rest looked up from reference TRBV11-1 and TRBJ2-1): EAEVAQSPRYKITEKSQAVAFWCDPISGHATLYWYRQILGQGPELLVQFQDESVVDDSQLPKDRFSAERLKGVDSTLKIQPAELGDSAMYLCASSPTGLAGGNEQFFGPGTRLTVL.

The V gene is TRBV7-9, the J gene TRBJ1-2, with TRBD1 as a possible D gene (6 bases). Germline CDR1 reads SEHNR; CDR2 reads FQNEAQ (reference sequence). Between the trimmed V and J ends, which lost 5 bases and 2 bases, there was a span of 15 bases. CDR3 size: 15 residues. As DNA, the CDR3 is TGTGCCAGCAGCGGGGATTCAGGGGCCAACTATGGCTACACCTTC. Its protein product is CASSGDSGANYGYTF. The full variable domain, its missing parts supplied by reference TRBV7-9 and TRBJ1-2, is DTGVSQNPRHKITKRGQNVTFRCDPISEHNRLYWYRQTLGQGPEFLTYFQNEAQLEKSRLLSDRFSAERPKGSFSTLEIQRTEQGDSAMYLCASSGDSGANYGYTFGSGTRLTVV.

This chain connects TRBV7-3 to TRBJ2-7; D unclear. The CDR3 loop spans 13 amino acids. Germline V CDR1 and CDR2: SGHTA, FQGTGA. Trimming left V 6 bases short and J 2 bases short, with 11 bases between. CDR3 in DNA: TGTGCCAGCAGTTACGACTGGGCCTACGAGCAGTACTTC. It specifies CASSYDWAYEQYF. The complete variable domain, with remaining parts taken from reference TRBV7-3 and TRBJ2-7, reads GAGVSQTPSNKVTEKGKYVELRCDPISGHTALYWYRQSLGQGPEFLIYFQGTGAADDSGLPNDRFFAVRPEGSVSTLKIQRTERGDSAVYLCASSYDWAYEQYFGPGTRLTVT.

This rearrangement joins TRBV13 to TRBJ2-7; 7 bases align to TRBD2. Unmatched junction bases numbered 9, after V lost 5 bases and J lost 5 bases. This CDR3 has 14 residues. Germline CDR1 and CDR2: PRHDT and FYEKMQ (reference sequence). The CDR3 bases are TGTGCCAGCAGCACCCAGACTAGCTATCACGAGCAGTACTTC. Residues: CASSTQTSYHEQYF.

The chain recombines TRBV6-5 with TRBJ2-7; no reliable D call. The CDR3 spans 15 residues. Trimming pared 1 base from V and 3 bases from J, leaving 13 bases between. The germline V gene has CDR1 MNHEY and CDR2 SVGAGI. CDR3 DNA: TGTGCCAGCAGTTACTTTGCAGGCCCCCTCTACGAGCAGTACTTC. As protein: CASSYFAGPLYEQYF.

The CDR3 coding sequence is TGTGCCAGCAGCGCCGGGACATGGGGCAATCAGCCCCAGCATTTT. This translates into CASSAGTWGNQPQHF. The chain joins TRBV9 to TRBJ1-5; tentatively, D is TRBD1 (6 bases). The V gene's germline CDR1 is SGDLS and CDR2 YYNGEE. V lost 3 bases, J lost 2 bases, and 12 bases lay in between. The CDR3 loop spans 15 amino acids.

The V call is TRBV14, the J call TRBJ2-7; D remains ambiguous. CDR1 is SGHDN and CDR2 is FVKESK in the germline V gene. CDR3 length: 14 residues. V was pared by 1 base and J by 3 bases, with 10 bases between. In DNA form, the CDR3 reads TGTGCCAGCAGCCAAGGTCCTTCGGTCTACGAGCAGTACTTC. This translates into CASSQGPSVYEQYF. Supplemented by reference TRBV14 and TRBJ2-7, the full variable domain reads EAGVTQFPSHSVIEKGQTVTLRCDPISGHDNLYWYRRVMGKEIKFLLHFVKESKQDESGMPNNRFLAERTGGTYSTLKVQPAELEDSGVYFCASSQGPSVYEQYFGPGTRLTVT.

V usage is TRBV12-5 and J usage is TRBJ2-5, with a tentative D call TRBD1 (7 bases). The CDR3 has 14 residues. Trimming took off 7 bases at V and 5 bases at J, with 17 bases between the two ends. Germline assignment: CDR1 LGHNT and CDR2 FRNRAP. The CDR3 spells CASAGGQGRETQYF. The DNA for the CDR3 is TGTGCTAGTGCAGGGGGGCAGGGGCGGGAGACCCAGTACTTC.

The chain employs TRBV28 and TRBJ1-2; unclear D gene. V was cut by 5 bases and J by 3 bases, with 7 bases left in between. The CDR3 spans 12 residues. From germline, CDR1 is MDHEN and CDR2 SYDVKM. The CDR3 loop is CASSPNDYGYTF. CDR3 DNA sequence: TGTGCCAGCAGTCCTAACGACTATGGCTACACCTTC.

The V and J genes are TRBV7-9 and TRBJ1-5; D is perhaps TRBD1 (6 bases). Per germline, CDR1 SEHNR and CDR2 FQNEAQ (reference sequence). The V gene lost 8 bases and the J gene lost 2 bases, with 10 bases spanning the gap. This CDR3 region has 13 residues. The CDR3 loop reads CASPQGGNQPQHF. The CDR3 DNA reads TGTGCCAGCCCACAGGGCGGCAATCAGCCCCAGCATTTT.

This chain connects TRBV6-6 to TRBJ2-5, with TRBD1 matching over 8 bases. The CDR3 sequence is 12 residues long. Per germline, CDR1 MNHNY and CDR2 SVGAGI (reference sequence). Trimming cost V 2 bases and J 7 bases; bases outside gene matches: 0. The CDR3 sequence is CASSYTGGTQYF. As DNA, the CDR3 is TGTGCCAGCAGTTACACAGGGGGGACCCAGTACTTC.

The chain recombines TRBV11-2 with TRBJ2-6, with D perhaps matching TRBD2 (6 bases). Trimming stripped 6 bases from V and 1 base from J, with 13 bases between. Per the germline V gene, CDR1 is SGHAT and CDR2 is FQNNGV. This CDR3 comprises 16 residues. In DNA, the CDR3 is TGTGCCAGCAGTTTAAGGGGAGGTTCTGGGGCCAACGTCCTGACTTTC. Translation: CASSLRGGSGANVLTF.

This clone was seen a single time. The genes are TRBV18 and TRBJ2-7; D possibly corresponds to TRBD1 (6 bases). Germline CDR1 is KGHSH and CDR2 is LQKENI. The length of the CDR3 is 13 residues. The V end lost 4 bases, the J end lost 3 bases, and 10 bases lay between the germline ends. In nucleotides, the CDR3 is TGTGCCAGCTCACGACTACAGGGCTACGAGCAGTACTTC. It codes for CASSRLQGYEQYF.

The J gene is TRBJ1-2, the V gene TRBV27; the D gene is possibly TRBD1 (6 bases). The CDR3 consists of 14 residues. Germline CDR1 is MNHEY and CDR2 is SMNVEV (reference sequence). Trimming cost V 3 bases and J 7 bases, with 15 bases left between them. CDR3 bases: TGTGCCAGCAGTTTGTCCGGGGGGCGCTTTGGCTACACCTTC. Its protein is CASSLSGGRFGYTF.

This chain uses TRBV5-1 with TRBJ2-1, with 11 bases fitting TRBD2. The V segment lost 5 bases and the J segment 8 bases; nucleotides outside the gene matches: 18. Germline values: CDR1 SGHRS, CDR2 YFSETQ. The CDR3 length is 18 residues. CDR3 sequence reads: CASRPRLAGGRWSDEQFF. CDR3 nucleotide sequence: TGCGCCAGCAGACCCCGTCTAGCGGGAGGTCGCTGGAGCGATGAGCAGTTCTTC.